This T cell receptor (beta chain) was identified in a study of cytomegalovirus exposure and HLA in healthy donors. Study results and caveats: For TCR beta chains, V- and J-gene trimming was later linked to a missense DCLRE1C variant.

Turning to this clone: Its antigen is not identified.

Trimming left V 6 bases short and J 2 bases short, with 14 bases between. This CDR3 has 15 residues. Germline assignment: CDR1 MNHEY and CDR2 SVGAGI. Use of 60 Vbeta and 13 Jbeta primers characterized the PCR. Here immunoSEQ multiplex PCR was the method, and the copy in TCRdb shows in-frame clones only, minus some. The sample comprises fewer than 150,000 clones, around 80% of which are singletons, and 2% to 2.5% rests with the top ten. The rearrangement uses TRBV6-5 and TRBJ1-5; D might be TRBD1 (5 bases). Sequencing used PBMCs. The receptor was derived from a man under 40 in good health and CMV-seronegative. The CDR3 loop is CASSPGTYGNQPQHF. The CDR3 DNA reads TGTGCCAGCAGCCCCGGGACTTATGGCAATCAGCCCCAGCATTTT.